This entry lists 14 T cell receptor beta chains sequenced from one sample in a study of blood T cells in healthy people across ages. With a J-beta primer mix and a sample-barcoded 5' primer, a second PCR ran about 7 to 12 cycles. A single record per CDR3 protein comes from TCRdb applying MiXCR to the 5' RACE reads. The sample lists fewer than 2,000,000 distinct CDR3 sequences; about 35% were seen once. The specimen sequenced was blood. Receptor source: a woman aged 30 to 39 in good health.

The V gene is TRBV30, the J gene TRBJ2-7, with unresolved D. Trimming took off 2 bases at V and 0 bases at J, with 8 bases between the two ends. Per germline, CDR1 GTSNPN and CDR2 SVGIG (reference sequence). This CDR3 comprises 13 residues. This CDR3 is CAWSTESSYEQYF. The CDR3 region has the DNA TGTGCCTGGAGTACAGAGAGCTCCTACGAGCAGTACTTC.

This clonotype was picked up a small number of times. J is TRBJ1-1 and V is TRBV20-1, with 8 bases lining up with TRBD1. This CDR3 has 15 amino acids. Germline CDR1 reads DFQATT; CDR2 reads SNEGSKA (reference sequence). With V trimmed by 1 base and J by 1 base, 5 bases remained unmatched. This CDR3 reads CSARGADRANTEAFF. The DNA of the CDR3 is TGCAGTGCTAGAGGCGCGGACAGGGCGAACACTGAAGCTTTCTTT.

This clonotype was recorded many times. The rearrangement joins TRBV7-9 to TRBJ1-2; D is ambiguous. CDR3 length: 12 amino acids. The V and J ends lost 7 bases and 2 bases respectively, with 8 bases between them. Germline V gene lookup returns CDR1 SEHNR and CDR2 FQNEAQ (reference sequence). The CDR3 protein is CASNLDNYGYTF. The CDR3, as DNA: TGTGCCAGCAACCTCGACAACTATGGCTACACCTTC.

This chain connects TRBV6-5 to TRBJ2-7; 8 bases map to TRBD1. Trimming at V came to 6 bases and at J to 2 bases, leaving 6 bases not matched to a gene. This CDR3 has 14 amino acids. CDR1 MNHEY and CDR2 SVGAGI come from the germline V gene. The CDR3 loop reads CASREGGQAYEQYF. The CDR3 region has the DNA TGTGCCAGCAGGGAAGGGGGACAGGCCTACGAGCAGTACTTC.

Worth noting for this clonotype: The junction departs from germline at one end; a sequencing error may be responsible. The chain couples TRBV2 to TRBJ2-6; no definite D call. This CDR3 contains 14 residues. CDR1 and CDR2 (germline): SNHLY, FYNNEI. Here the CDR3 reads CAGSVDSGANVLTF. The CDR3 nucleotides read TGTGCCGGCAGTGTAGACTCTGGGGCCAACGTCCTGACTTTC.

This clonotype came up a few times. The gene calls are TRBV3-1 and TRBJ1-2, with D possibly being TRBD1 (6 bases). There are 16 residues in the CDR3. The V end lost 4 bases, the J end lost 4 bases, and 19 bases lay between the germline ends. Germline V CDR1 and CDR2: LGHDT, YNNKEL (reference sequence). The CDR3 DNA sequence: TGTGCCAGCAGCCGGATTACAGGGACCCAGCTCTATGGCTACACCTTC. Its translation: CASSRITGTQLYGYTF.

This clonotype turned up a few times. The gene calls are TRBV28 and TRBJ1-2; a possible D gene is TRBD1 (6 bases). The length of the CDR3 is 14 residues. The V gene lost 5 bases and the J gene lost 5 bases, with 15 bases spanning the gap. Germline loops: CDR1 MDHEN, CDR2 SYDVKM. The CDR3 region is CASSTGAARYGYTF. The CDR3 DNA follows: TGTGCCAGCAGTACGGGGGCGGCGAGGTATGGCTACACCTTC.

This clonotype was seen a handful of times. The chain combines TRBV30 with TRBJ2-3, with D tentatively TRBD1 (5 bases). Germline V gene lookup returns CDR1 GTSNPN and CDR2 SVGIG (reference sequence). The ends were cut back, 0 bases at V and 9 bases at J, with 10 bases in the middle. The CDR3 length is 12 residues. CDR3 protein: CAWSVPDITQYF. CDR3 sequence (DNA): TGTGCCTGGAGTGTACCGGACATAACGCAGTATTTT.

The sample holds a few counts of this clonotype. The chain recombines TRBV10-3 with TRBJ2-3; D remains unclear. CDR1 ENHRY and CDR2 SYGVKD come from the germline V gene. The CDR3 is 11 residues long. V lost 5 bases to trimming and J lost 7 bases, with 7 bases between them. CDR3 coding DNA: TGTGCCATCAGTCTGGAGAATACGCAGTATTTT. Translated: CAISLENTQYF.

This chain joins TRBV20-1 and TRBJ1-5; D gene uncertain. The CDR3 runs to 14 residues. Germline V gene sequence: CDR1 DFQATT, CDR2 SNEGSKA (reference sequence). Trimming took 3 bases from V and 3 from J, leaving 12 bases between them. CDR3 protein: CSARVQAPNQPQHF. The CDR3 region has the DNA TGCAGTGCTAGGGTGCAGGCCCCCAATCAGCCCCAGCATTTT.

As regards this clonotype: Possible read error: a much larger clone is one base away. Here the CDR3 reads CANSLALAGGEQFF. The CDR3, as DNA: TGTGCCAACAGCTTAGCCCTAGCGGGAGGCGAGCAGTTCTTC. This chain uses TRBV13 with TRBJ2-1; 11 nucleotides agree with TRBD2. In germline, CDR1 is PRHDT, CDR2 FYEKMQ (reference sequence). This CDR3 is 14 amino acids long.

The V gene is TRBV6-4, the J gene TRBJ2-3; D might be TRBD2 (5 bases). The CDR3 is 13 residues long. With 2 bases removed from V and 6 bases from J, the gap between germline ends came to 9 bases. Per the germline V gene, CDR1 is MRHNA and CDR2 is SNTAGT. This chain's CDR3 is CASSDLPGDTQYF. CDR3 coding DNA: TGTGCCAGCAGTGACCTCCCGGGGGATACGCAGTATTTT.

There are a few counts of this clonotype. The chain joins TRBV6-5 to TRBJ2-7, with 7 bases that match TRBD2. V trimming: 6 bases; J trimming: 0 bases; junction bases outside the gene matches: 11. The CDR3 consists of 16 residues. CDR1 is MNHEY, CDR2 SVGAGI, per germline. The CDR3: CASRSSGGLTSYEQYF. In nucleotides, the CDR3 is TGTGCCAGCAGATCTTCGGGGGGACTCACCTCCTACGAGCAGTACTTC.

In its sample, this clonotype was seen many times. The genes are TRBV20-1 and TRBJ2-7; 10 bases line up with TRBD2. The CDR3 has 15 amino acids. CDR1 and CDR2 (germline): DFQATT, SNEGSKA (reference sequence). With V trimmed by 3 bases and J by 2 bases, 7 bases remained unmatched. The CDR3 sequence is CSASEGTSVTYEQYF. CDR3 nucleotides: TGCAGTGCTAGTGAAGGGACTAGCGTGACCTACGAGCAGTACTTC.